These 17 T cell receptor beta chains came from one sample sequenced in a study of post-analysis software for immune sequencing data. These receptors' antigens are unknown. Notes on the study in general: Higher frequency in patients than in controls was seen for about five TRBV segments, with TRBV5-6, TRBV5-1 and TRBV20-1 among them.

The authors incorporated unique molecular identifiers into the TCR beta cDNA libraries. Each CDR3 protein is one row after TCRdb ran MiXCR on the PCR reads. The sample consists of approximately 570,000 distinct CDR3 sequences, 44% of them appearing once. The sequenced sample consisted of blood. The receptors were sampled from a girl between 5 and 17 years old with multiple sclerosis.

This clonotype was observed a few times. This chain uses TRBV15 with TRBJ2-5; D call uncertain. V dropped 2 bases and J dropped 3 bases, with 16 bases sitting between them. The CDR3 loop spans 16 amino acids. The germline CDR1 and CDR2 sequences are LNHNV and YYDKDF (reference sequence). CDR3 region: CATSRRTSFEEETQYF. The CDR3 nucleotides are TGTGCCACCAGCAGAAGGACCTCTTTTGAAGAAGAGACCCAGTACTTC.

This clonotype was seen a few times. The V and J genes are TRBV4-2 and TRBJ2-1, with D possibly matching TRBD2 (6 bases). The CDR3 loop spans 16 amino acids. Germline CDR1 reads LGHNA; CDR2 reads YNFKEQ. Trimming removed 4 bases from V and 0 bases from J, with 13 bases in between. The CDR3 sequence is CASSPSLGSSYNEQFF. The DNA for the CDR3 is TGTGCCAGCAGCCCCTCACTCGGGAGCTCCTACAATGAGCAGTTCTTC.

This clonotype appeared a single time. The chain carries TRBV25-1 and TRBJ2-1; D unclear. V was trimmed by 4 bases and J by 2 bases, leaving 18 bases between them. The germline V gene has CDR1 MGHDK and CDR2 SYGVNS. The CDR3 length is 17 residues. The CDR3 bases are TGTGCCAGCAGTGTAACAAGGCAAACGAATACCTACAATGAGCAGTTCTTC. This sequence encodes CASSVTRQTNTYNEQFF.

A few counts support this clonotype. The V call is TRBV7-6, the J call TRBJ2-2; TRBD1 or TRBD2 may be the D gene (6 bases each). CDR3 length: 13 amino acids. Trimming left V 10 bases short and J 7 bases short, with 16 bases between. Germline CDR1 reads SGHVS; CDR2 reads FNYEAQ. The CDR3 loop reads CAIGKGGVGELFF. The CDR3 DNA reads TGTGCCATCGGGAAGGGGGGAGTCGGGGAGCTGTTTTTT. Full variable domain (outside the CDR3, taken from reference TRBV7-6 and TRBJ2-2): GAGVSQSPRYKVTKRGQDVALRCDPISGHVSLYWYRQALGQGPEFLTYFNYEAQQDKSGLPNDRFSAERPEGSISTLTIQRTEQRDSAMYRCAIGKGGVGELFFGEGSRLTVL.

DNA for the CDR3: TGTGCCAGCAGCCCTGCTAGCGGGAGATACGAGCAGTACTTC. It codes for CASSPASGRYEQYF. This chain joins TRBV11-2 and TRBJ2-7, with 10 bases fitting TRBD2. The trim removed 5 bases at V and 4 bases at J, leaving 5 bases unmatched. This CDR3 is 14 amino acids long. Germline V gene data show CDR1 as SGHAT and CDR2 as FQNNGV.

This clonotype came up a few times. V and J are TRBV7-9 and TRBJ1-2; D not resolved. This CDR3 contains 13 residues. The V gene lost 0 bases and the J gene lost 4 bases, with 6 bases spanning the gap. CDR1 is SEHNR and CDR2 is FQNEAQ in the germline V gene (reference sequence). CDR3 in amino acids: CASSLAYSYGYTF. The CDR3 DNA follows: TGTGCCAGCAGCTTAGCCTACTCCTATGGCTACACCTTC.

The CDR3: CASSYWRTPSRDRGGNEQFF. CDR3 bases: TGTGCCAGCAGTTATTGGAGGACGCCGTCCCGTGACAGGGGTGGCAATGAGCAGTTCTTC. This rearrangement joins TRBV6-5 to TRBJ2-1; TRBD1 aligns across 8 bases. There are 20 residues in the CDR3. The V segment lost 3 bases and the J segment 6 bases; nucleotides outside the gene matches: 22. CDR1 is MNHEY and CDR2 is SVGAGI in the germline V gene.

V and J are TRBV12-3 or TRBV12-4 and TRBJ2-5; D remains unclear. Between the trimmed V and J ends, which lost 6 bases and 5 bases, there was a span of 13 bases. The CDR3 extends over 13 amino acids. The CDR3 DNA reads TGTGCCAGCAGCCCCGTGAGGTGGGAGACCCAGTACTTC. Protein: CASSPVRWETQYF.

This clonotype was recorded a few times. CDR3 in DNA: TGTGCCAGCAGTTTAGGAAGCGGGAGGGTGTATGAGCAGTTCTTC. Its protein is CASSLGSGRVYEQFF. The rearrangement links TRBV12-3 or TRBV12-4 to TRBJ2-1, with 10 bases matching TRBD2. This CDR3 is built from 15 residues. V lost 1 base and J lost 8; bases outside the gene matches: 5.

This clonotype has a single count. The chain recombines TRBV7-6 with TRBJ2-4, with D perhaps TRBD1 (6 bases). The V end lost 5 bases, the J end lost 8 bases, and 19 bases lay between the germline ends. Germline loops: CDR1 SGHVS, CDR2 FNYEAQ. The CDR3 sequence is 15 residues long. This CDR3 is CASSLKSGRGDIQYF. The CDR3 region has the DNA TGTGCCAGCAGCCTCAAAAGTGGCAGGGGAGACATTCAGTACTTC.

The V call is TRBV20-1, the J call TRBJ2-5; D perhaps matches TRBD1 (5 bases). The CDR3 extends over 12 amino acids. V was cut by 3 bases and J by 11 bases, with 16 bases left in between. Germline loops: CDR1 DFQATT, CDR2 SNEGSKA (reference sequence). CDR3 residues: CSASTRVNEQYF. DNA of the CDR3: TGCAGTGCTAGTACCAGGGTGAATGAGCAGTACTTC.

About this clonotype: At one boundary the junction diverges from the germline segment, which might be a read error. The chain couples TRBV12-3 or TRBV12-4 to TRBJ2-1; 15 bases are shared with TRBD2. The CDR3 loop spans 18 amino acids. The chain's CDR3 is CACSPRGTSGGLYNEQFF. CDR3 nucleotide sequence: TGTGCCTGCAGCCCCAGAGGGACTAGCGGGGGGCTTTACAATGAGCAGTTCTTC.

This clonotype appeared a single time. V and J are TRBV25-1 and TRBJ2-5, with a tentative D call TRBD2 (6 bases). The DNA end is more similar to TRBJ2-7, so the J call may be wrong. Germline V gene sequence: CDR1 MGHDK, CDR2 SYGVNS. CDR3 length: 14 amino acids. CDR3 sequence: CASSAQGGGDEQYF. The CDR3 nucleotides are TGTGCCAGCAGTGCCCAGGGAGGAGGGGACGAGCAGTACTTC.

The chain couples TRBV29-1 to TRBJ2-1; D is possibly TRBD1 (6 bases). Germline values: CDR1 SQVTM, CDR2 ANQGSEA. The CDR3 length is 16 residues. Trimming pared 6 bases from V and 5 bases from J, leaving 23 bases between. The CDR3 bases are TGCAGCGTCACCGCCCCGTACAGGGTTGGGAACAATGAGCAGTTCTTC. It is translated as CSVTAPYRVGNNEQFF.

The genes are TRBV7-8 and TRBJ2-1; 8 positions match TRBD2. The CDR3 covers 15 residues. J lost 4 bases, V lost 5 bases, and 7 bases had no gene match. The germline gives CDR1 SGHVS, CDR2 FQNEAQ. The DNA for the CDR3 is TGTGCCAGCAGCCGCCGGGAGGGCCAGTACAATGAGCAGTTCTTC. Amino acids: CASSRREGQYNEQFF.

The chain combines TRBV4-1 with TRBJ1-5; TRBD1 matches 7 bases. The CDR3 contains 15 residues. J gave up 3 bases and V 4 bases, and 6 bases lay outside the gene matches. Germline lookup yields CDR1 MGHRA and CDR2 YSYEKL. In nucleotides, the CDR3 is TGCGCCAGCAGCCCCGGGACAGCCTTCAATCAGCCCCAGCATTTT. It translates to CASSPGTAFNQPQHF.

CDR3 DNA sequence: TGTGCCAGCACCCGGACAGGGAATGACAATGAGCAGTTCTTC. Its translation is CASTRTGNDNEQFF. This rearrangement joins TRBV12-3 or TRBV12-4 to TRBJ2-1, with 8 bases identical to TRBD1. With V trimmed by 7 bases and J by 5 bases, 7 bases remained unmatched. The CDR3 is 14 residues long.